Reported below is one TCR beta chain. Germline CDR1 and CDR2: MNHEY and SMNVEV (reference sequence). J lost 6 bases, V lost 5 bases, and 4 bases had no gene match. The length of the CDR3 is 13 residues. Methods used by the authors: Reference gene primer amplification yielded estimated nucleated cell counts. The repertoire was sequenced with immunoSEQ multiplex PCR; TCRdb's copy has only in-frame clones and lacks some. V and J calls and clone size are copied from that table; D and trimming were computed from the DNA. The sample holds 43,000 or so clones, approximately 88% seen once. This sample stems from a study of blood T cell repertoires in COVID-19. For the study at large: Both acute and convalescent COVID-19 samples were obtained from the United States, Italy and Spain. PBMCs, B-cell-depleted T cells, or T cells were the source of the cDNA or gDNA that made up the material.

The receptor's source is a man aged 60 to 69 with active COVID-19. The specimen sequenced was peripheral blood. The chain employs TRBV27 and TRBJ2-7, with 10 positions matching TRBD2. CDR3 region: CASSIASGGEQYF. CDR3 sequence (DNA): TGTGCCAGCAGTATAGCTAGCGGGGGCGAGCAGTACTTC.